These 2 T cell receptor beta chains were all obtained from the same sample, sequenced in a study of blood T cell repertoires in COVID-19. Profiling relied on immunoSEQ multiplex PCR, and the TCRdb table lists in-frame clones only, not all of them. The sample has about 210,000 clones; 84% are singletons. Sequenced: peripheral blood. Receptors were obtained from a woman aged 45-59 years with active or convalescent COVID-19.

The rearrangement uses TRBV28 and TRBJ2-4, with 14 bases aligning to TRBD2. Trimming removed 4 bases from V and 5 bases from J; junction bases left unmatched: 1. The CDR3 length is 15 residues. CDR1 MDHEN and CDR2 SYDVKM come from the germline V gene. The CDR3 protein is CASSWGLAGENIQYF. CDR3 in DNA: TGTGCCAGCAGTTGGGGACTAGCGGGGGAAAACATTCAGTACTTC. The full variable domain, with the rest looked up from reference TRBV28 and TRBJ2-4, is DVKVTQSSRYLVKRTGEKVFLECVQDMDHENMFWYRQDPGLGLRLIYFSYDVKMKEKGDIPEGYSVSREKKERFSLILESASTNQTSMYLCASSWGLAGENIQYFGAGTRLSVL.

This clone was observed a few times. The genes are TRBV4-2 and TRBJ2-5; TRBD1 matches 9 bases. V lost 2 bases, J lost 5 bases, and 9 bases stayed unmatched. Per germline, CDR1 LGHNA and CDR2 YNFKEQ. The CDR3 contains 16 residues. The CDR3 is CASSQQTGGARETQYF. CDR3 in DNA: TGTGCCAGCAGCCAACAAACAGGGGGCGCGCGGGAGACCCAGTACTTC.